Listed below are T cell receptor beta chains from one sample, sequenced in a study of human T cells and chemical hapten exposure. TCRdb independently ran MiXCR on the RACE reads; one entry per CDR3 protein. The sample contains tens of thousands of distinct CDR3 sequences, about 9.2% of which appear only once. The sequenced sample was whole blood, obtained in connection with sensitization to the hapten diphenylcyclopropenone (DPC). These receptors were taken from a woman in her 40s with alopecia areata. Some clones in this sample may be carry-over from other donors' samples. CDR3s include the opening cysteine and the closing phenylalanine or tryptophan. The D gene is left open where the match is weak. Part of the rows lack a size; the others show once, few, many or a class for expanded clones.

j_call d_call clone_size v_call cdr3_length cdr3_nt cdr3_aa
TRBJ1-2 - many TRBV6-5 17 TGTGCCAGCAGCAGAGATCCACCGCCCAGGATTAACTATGGCTACACCTTC CASSRDPPPRINYGYTF
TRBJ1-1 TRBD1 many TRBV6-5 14 TGTGCCAGCAGACGGACAGGGGTGAACACTGAAGCTTTCTTT CASRRTGVNTEAFF
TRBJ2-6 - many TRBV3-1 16 TGTGCCAGCAGCCAAGATCTCTCCTCTGGGGCCAACGTCCTGACTTTC CASSQDLSSGANVLTF
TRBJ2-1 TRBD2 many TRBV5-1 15 TGCGCCAGCAGCTTGACTAGCGGGGGGTACAATGAGCAGTTCTTC CASSLTSGGYNEQFF
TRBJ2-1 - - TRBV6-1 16 TGTGCCAGCAGTGAAGGTCCGGGAGAGACCTACAATGAGCAGTTCTTC CASSEGPGETYNEQFF
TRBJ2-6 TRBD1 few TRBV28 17 TGTGCCAGCAGTTTGGGACAGGGTCTTACCGGGGCCAACGTCCTGACTTTC CASSLGQGLTGANVLTF
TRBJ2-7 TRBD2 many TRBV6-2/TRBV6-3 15 TGTGCCAGCAGTTACCCGGCGGGACTAGTCTACGAGCAGTACTTC CASSYPAGLVYEQYF
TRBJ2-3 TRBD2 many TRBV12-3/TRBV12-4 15 TGTGCCAGCAGCCTGCGGGGGGGCCGATCAGATACGCAGTATTTT CASSLRGGRSDTQYF
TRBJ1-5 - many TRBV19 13 TGTGCCATCTCCCCCATTGGGGATCAGCCCCAGCATTTT CAISPIGDQPQHF
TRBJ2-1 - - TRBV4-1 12 TGCGCCAGCAGCCAAATCCGTGATGAGCAGTTCTTC CASSQIRDEQFF
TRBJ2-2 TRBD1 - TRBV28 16 TGTGCCAGCAGTCCGCCGGGACAGGGGTTCACCGGGGAGCTGTTTTTT CASSPPGQGFTGELFF